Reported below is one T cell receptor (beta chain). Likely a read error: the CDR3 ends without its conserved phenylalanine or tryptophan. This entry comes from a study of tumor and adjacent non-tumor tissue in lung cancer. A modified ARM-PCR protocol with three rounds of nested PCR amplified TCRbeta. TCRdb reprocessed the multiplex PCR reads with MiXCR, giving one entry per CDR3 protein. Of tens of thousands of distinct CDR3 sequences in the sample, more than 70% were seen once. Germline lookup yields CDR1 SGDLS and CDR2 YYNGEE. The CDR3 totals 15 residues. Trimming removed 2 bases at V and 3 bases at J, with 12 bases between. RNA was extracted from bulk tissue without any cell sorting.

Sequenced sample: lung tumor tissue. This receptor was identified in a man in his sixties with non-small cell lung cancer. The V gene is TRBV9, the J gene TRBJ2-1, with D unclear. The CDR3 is CASSVEDSFYNEQFL. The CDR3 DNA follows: TGTGCCAGCAGCGTCGAGGATAGCTTCTACAATGAGCAGTTCCTC.